This T cell receptor (beta chain) was observed in a study of CD8 T cells in Susac syndrome. Treatment-naive patients with stable or active relapsing-remitting disease served as multiple sclerosis controls. Negative isolation yielded CD4+ and CD8+ T cells, and FACS enriched TEMRA cells. Germline lookup yields CDR1 SQVTM and CDR2 ANQGSEA. J gave up 4 bases and V 0 bases, and 5 bases lay outside the gene matches. The CDR3 is made up of 15 amino acids. When the RNA was reverse transcribed, random hexamers were used with an input of roughly 0.5 to 1 ug. Across 54 Vbeta and 13 Jbeta, TCR beta CDR3 was amplified with immunoSEQ multiplex PCR. TCRdb recomputed calls from the immunoSEQ multiplex PCR reads with MiXCR, one row per CDR3 protein. The sample has approximately 280,000 distinct CDR3 sequences; roughly 84% are singletons.

The sample was CD8+ T cells from PBMCs. This receptor was identified in a human donor with multiple sclerosis. The chain couples TRBV29-1 to TRBJ2-2; 7 bases are a match to TRBD2. DNA for the CDR3: TGCAGCGTTGAAGATTGGACTAGAACCACCGGGGAGCTGTTTTTT. It encodes CSVEDWTRTTGELFF.